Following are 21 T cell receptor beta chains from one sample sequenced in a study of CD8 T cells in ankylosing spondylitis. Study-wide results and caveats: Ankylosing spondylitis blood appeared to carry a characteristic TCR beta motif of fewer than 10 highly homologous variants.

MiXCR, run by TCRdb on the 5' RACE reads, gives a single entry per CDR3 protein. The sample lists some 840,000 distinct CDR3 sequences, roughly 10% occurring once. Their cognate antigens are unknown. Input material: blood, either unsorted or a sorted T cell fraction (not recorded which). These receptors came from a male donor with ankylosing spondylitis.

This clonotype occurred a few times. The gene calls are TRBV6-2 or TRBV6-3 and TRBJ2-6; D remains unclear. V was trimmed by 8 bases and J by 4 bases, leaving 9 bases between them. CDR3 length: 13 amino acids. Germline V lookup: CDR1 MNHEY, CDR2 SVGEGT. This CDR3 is CASQRFGANVLTF. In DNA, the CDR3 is TGTGCCAGCCAAAGGTTCGGGGCCAACGTCCTGACTTTC.

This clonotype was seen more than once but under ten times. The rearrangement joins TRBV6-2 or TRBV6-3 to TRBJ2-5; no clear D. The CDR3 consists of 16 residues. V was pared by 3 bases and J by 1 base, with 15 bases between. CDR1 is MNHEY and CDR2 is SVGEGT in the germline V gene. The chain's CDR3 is CASSYRQDPRQETQYF. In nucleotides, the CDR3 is TGTGCCAGCAGTTATCGGCAGGACCCTCGCCAAGAGACCCAGTACTTC.

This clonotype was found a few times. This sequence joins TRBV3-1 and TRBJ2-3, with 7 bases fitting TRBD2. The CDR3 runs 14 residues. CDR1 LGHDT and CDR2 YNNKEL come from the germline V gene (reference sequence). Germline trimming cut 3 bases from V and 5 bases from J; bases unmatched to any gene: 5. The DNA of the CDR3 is TGTGCCAGCAGCCAGAACATAGCGGGAGATACGCAGTATTTT. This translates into CASSQNIAGDTQYF.

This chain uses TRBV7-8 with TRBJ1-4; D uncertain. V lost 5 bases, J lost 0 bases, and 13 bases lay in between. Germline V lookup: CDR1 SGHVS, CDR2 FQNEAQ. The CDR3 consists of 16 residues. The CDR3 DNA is TGTGCCAGCAGCCAGCTCGGGCAAGCAACTAATGAAAAACTGTTTTTT. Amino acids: CASSQLGQATNEKLFF.

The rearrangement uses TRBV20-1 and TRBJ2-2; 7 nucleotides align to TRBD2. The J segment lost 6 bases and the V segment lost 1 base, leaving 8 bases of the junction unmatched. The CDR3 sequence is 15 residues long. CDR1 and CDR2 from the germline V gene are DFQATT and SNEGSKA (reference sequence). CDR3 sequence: CSARVTGRRAGELFF. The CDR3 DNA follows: TGCAGTGCTAGAGTGACCGGGAGGAGAGCCGGGGAGCTGTTTTTT.

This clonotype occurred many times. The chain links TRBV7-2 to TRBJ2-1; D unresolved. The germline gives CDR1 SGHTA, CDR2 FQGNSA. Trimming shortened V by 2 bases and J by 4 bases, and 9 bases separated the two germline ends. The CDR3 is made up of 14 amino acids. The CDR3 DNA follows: TGTGCCAGCAGCTTAAGATTGCGGTACAATGAGCAGTTCTTC. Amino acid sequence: CASSLRLRYNEQFF. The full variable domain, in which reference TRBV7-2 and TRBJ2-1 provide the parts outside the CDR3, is GAGVSQSPSNKVTEKGKDVELRCDPISGHTALYWYRQSLGQGLEFLIYFQGNSAPDKSGLPSDRFSAERTGGSVSTLTIQRTQQEDSAVYLCASSLRLRYNEQFFGPGTRLTVL.

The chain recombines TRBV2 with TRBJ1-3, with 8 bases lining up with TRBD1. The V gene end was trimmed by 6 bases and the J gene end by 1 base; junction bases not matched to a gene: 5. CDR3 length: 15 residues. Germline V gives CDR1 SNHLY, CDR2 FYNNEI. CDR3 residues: CASSLRGQSGNTIYF. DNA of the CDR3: TGTGCCAGCAGCCTCAGGGGGCAGTCTGGAAACACCATATATTTT.

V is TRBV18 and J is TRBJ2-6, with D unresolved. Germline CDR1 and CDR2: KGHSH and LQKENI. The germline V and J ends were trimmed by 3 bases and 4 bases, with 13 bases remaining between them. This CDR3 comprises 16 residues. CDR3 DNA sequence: TGTGCCAGCTCACCCCAGTTGGGCTCAGGGGCCAACGTCCTGACTTTC. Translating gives CASSPQLGSGANVLTF.

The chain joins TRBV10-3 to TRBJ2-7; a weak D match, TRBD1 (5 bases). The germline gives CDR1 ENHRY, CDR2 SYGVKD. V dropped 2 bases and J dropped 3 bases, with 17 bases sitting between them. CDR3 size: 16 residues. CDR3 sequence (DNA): TGTGCCATCAGTGAGGGAAGGAACAGGTGGGTCTACGAGCAGTACTTC. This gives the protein CAISEGRNRWVYEQYF.

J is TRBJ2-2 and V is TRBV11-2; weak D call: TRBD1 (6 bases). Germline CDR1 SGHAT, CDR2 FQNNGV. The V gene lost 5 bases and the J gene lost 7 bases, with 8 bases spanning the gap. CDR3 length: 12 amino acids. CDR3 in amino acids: CASSPDSGELFF. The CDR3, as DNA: TGTGCCAGCAGCCCGGACAGCGGGGAGCTGTTTTTT.

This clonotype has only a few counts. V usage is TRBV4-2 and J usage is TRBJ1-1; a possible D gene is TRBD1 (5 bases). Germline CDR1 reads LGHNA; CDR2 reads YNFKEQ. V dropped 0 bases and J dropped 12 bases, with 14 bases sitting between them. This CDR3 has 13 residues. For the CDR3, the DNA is TGTGCCAGCAGCCAAGACCTACAGGATGGGTCTTTCTTT. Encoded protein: CASSQDLQDGSFF.

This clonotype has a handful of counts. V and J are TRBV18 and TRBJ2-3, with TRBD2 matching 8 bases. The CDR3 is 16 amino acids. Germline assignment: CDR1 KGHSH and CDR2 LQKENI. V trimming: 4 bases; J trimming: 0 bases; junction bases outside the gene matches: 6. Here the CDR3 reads CASSLRTSYSTDTQYF. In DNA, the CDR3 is TGTGCCAGCTCACTAAGGACTAGCTACAGCACAGATACGCAGTATTTT.

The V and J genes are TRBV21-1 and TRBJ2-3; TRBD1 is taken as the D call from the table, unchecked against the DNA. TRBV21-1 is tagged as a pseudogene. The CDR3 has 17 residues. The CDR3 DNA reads TGTGCCAGCAGCAAATGGGACCCGTGGTTTAGGGCAGATACGCAGTATTTT. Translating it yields CASSKWDPWFRADTQYF.

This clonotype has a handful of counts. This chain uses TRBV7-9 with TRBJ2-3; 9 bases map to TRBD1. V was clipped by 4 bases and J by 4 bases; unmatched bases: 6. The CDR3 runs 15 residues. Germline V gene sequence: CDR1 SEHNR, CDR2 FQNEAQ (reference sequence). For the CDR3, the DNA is TGTGCCAGCAGCTCGCGGGACAGGGAGGCAGATACGCAGTATTTT. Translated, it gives CASSSRDREADTQYF.

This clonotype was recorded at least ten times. The CDR3 nucleotides read TGCAGTGCTACAGACAGGAGCAACTATGGCTACACCTTC. Translation: CSATDRSNYGYTF. The chain is built from TRBV20-1 and TRBJ1-2; TRBD1 might be the D (6 bases). The V and J ends lost 4 bases and 2 bases respectively, with 11 bases between them. The CDR3 sequence is 13 residues long. Per the germline V gene, CDR1 is DFQATT and CDR2 is SNEGSKA (reference sequence).

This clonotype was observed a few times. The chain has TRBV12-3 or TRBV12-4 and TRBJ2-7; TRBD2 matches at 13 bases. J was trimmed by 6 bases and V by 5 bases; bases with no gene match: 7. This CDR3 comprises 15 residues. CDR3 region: CASSLGLAGVAEQYF. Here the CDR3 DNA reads TGTGCCAGCAGTCTCGGACTAGCGGGGGTTGCCGAGCAGTACTTC.

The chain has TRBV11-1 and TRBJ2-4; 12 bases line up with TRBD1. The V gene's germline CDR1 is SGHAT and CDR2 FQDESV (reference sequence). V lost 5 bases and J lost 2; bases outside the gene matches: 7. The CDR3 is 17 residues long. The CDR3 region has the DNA TGTGCCAGCAGCGCCGGGACAGGGGGCGAATCCAAAAACATTCAGTACTTC. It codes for CASSAGTGGESKNIQYF.

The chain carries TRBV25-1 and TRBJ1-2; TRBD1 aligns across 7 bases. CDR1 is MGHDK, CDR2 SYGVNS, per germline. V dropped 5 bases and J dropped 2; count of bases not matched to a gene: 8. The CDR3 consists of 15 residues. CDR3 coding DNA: TGTGCCAGCAGTTCCATACAGGGGTGGAACTATGGCTACACCTTC. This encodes CASSSIQGWNYGYTF.

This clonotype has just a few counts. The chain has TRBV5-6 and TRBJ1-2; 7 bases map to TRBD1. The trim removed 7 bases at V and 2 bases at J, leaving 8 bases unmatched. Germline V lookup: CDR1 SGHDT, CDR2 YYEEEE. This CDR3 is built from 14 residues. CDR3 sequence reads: CASGEDRVNYGYTF. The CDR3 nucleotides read TGTGCCAGCGGCGAAGACAGGGTCAACTATGGCTACACCTTC.

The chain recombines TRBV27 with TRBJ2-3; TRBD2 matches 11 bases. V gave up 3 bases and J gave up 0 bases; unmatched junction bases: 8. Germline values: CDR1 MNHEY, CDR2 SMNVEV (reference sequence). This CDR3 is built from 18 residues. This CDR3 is CASSLLAGGTTSTDTQYF. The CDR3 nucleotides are TGTGCCAGCAGTTTGCTAGCGGGAGGAACTACTAGCACAGATACGCAGTATTTT.

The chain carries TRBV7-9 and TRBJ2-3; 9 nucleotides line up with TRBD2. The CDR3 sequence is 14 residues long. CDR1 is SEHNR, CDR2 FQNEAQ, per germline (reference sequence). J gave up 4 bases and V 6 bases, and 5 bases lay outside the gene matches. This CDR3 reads CASRFGGGADTQYF. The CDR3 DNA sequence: TGTGCCAGCAGGTTCGGCGGGGGGGCAGATACGCAGTATTTT.